This TCR beta chain emerged from a study of T cell responses to AZD1222 COVID-19 vaccine. Only in-frame clones appear in the TCRdb table, and some are missing; sequencing was by immunoSEQ multiplex PCR. The data contain 73,000 or so clones, around 80% of them singletons. This clone was found a few times. V lost 5 bases and J 3 bases, leaving 8 bases between the germline ends. This CDR3 comprises 12 residues. Germline loops: CDR1 SGHVS, CDR2 FQNEAQ. Specimen: peripheral blood, collected 28 days after the second AZD1222 dose. This TCR was recovered from an adult who received the AZD1222 COVID-19 vaccine. This rearrangement joins TRBV7-8 to TRBJ2-7; D gene ambiguous. CDR3 region: CASSDNNYEQYF. CDR3 nucleotides: TGTGCCAGCAGCGACAACAACTACGAGCAGTACTTC.